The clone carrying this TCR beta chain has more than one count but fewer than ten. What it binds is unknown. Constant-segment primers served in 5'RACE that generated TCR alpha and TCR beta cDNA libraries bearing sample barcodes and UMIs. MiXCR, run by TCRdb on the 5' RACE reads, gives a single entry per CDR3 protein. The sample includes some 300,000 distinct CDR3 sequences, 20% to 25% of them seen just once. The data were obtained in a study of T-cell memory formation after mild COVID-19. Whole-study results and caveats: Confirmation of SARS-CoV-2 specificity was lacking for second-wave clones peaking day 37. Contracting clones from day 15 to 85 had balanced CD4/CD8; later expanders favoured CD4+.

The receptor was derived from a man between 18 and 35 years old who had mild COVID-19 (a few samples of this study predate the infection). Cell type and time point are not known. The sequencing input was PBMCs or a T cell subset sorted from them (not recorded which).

The CDR3 nucleotides read TGCAGCGTTGTTTTCCCAGCGGAGACCCAGTACTTC. It encodes CSVVFPAETQYF. The chain combines TRBV29-1 with TRBJ2-5; D is unresolved. The CDR3 is made up of 12 amino acids. Trimming shortened V by 4 bases and J by 5 bases, and 11 bases separated the two germline ends. Per the germline V gene, CDR1 is SQVTM and CDR2 is ANQGSEA.